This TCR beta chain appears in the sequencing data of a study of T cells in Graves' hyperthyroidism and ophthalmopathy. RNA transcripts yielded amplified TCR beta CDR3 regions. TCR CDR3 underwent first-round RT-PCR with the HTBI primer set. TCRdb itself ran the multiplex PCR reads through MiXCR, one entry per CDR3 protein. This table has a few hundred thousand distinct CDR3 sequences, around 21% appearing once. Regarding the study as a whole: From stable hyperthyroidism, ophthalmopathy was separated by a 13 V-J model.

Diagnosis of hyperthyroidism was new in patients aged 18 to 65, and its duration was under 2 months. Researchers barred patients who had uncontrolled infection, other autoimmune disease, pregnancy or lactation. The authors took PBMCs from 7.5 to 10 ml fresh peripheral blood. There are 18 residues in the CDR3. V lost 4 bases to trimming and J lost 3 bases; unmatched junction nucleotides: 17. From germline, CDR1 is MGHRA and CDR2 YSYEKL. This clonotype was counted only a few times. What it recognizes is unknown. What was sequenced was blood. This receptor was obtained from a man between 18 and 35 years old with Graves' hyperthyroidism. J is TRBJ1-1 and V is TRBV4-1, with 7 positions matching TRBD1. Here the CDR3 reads CASSRLPRQGVLDTEAFF. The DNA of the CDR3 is TGCGCCAGCAGCCGACTCCCGAGACAGGGAGTTTTGGACACTGAAGCTTTCTTT.